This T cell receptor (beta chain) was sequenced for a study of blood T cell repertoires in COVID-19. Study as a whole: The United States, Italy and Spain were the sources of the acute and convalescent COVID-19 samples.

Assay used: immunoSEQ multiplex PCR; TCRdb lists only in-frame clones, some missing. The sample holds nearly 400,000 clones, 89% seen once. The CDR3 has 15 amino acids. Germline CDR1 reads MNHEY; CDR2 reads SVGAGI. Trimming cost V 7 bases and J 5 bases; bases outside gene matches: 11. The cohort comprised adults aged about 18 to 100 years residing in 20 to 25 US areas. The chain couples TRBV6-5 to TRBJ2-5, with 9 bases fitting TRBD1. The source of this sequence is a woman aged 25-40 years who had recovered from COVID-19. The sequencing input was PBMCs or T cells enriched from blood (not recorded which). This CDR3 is CASKSPGQGQETQYF. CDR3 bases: TGTGCCAGCAAATCACCGGGACAGGGTCAGGAGACCCAGTACTTC.